This entry features one TCR beta chain sequence. Its antigen is unknown. The input lacks base qualities; no much larger clone sits a single base away. V is pared back by 6 bases and J by 12 bases, with 26 bases lying between the germline termini. The CDR3 holds 15 amino acids from the cysteine to the phenylalanine. The DNA shown is the 45-base CDR3, in frame from base 1. As encoded in the germline V gene, CDR1 is MDHEN while CDR2 is SYDVKM. The sample comes from a study of blood T cell repertoires in COVID-19 (dated by TCRdb to the early 2020s). Background for the entire study: Samples covering the acute and convalescent phases of COVID-19 were provided by collaborators in the United States, Italy and Spain. The repertoires were made available in a free public database intended to serve as a resource for research on the immune response to SARS-CoV-2. Where HLA class I and class II types were available, the types were taken from metadata supplied by the sample provider, not from assay-based typing. The prospective study material was composed of cDNA or gDNA derived from T cells, B-cell-depleted T cells, or PBMCs. The sample metadata nearly always contained a de-identified subject ID, COVID-19 status, age in years and sex. The dataset comprised deeply sampled blood TCRbeta repertoires from subjects exposed to, actively infected with, or recovered from COVID-19. Samples came from the ongoing ImmuneRACE study (first 160 participants) plus 1,254 subjects from 6 global collaborators.

At one collaborating source in Seattle, patients were enrolled during active infection and were followed longitudinally through the course of disease. Collaborating institutions collected whole blood in K2EDTA tubes following their own protocols. For TCRbeta analysis, collaborators shipped samples in one of three forms: frozen whole blood, isolated PBMCs, or DNA extracted from either of those sample types. Broader findings and caveats from the paper: Clinical and demographic metadata were provided uncurated, with the amount varying by source and participant.

The immunoSEQ Assay, a bias-controlled multiplex PCR, was used to amplify TCRbeta CDR3 regions from genomic DNA. Per the source publication's procedure: The number of nucleated cells in each sample was estimated by amplification of reference gene primers within the assay. Sequence reads were collapsed and filtered to measure the absolute abundance of every unique TCRbeta CDR3 rearrangement. For each sample, productive Simpson clonality was calculated by taking the square root of Simpson's diversity index across productive rearrangements. TCRdb's version of the immuneACCESS table is confined to in-frame rearrangements and falls short of the full clone set. An unresolved V gene accounts for under half of the shortfall where checked; the remainder is of unknown origin. The V and J calls and clone size are taken from that table; D and trimming were inferred from the DNA. Here the sample has fewer than 300,000 clones; 70% to 85% occur a single time. The ten largest clones capture 0.87% of the sample.

The clonotype originates from a human donor with COVID-19, enrolled during active disease. The donor label of this sample is uncertain. The sample consisted of peripheral blood. The receptor chain draws on TRBV28 and TRBJ1-1; no D gene call is confident. This receptor carries the CDR3 CASSNPHRWRPESFF. The bases are TGTGCCAGCAGCAACCCCCACAGATGGAGGCCCGAATCTTTCTTT.